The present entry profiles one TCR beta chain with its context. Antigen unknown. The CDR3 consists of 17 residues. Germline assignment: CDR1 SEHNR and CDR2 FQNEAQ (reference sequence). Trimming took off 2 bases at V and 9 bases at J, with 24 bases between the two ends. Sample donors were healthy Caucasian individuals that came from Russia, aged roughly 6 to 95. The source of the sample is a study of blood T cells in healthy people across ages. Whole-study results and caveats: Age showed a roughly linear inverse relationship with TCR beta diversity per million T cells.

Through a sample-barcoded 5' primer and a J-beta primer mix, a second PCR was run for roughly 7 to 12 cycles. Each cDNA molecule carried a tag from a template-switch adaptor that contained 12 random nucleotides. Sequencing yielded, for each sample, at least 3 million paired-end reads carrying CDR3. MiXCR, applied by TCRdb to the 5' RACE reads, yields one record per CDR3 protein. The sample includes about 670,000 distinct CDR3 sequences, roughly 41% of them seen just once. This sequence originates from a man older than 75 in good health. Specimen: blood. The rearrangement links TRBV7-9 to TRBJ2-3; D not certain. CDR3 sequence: CASSLRGVGHTLGTQYF. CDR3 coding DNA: TGTGCCAGCAGCTTACGCGGTGTAGGCCACACGTTAGGCACGCAGTATTTT.